The 22 T cell receptor beta chains in this list originate from one sample, sequenced in a study of graft-versus-host responses after intestinal transplantation. Processed graft tissue released its intraepithelial and lamina propria lymphocytes. This table comes from immunoSEQ multiplex PCR, and its TCRdb copy is limited to in-frame clones, with some not included. The sample contains 15,000 or so clones, approximately 70% of which appear only once. The sample was ileum tissue, taken 700 to 800 days after intestinal transplantation. The receptors were sampled from a human patient who received an intestinal transplant, so some T cells may come from the graft donor.

The chain couples TRBV11-1 to TRBJ2-7; D is unresolved. Per the germline V gene, CDR1 is SGHAT and CDR2 is FQDESV (reference sequence). The CDR3 runs to 12 residues. V lost 2 bases to trimming and J lost 7 bases, with 9 bases between them. CDR3 sequence (DNA): TGTGCCAGCAGCTTAATTGGCGAGGAGCAGTACTTC. Its protein product is CASSLIGEEQYF.

J is TRBJ1-5 and V is TRBV5-6; D uncertain. This CDR3 region has 14 residues. Germline-derived CDR1 and CDR2 are SGHDT and YYEEEE. Trimming cost V 2 bases and J 3 bases, with 9 bases left between them. CDR3 DNA: TGTGCCAGCAGCTTATCCGGCTCCAATCAGCCCCAGCATTTT. Its translation: CASSLSGSNQPQHF.

V gene TRBV5-6 combines with J gene TRBJ2-7, with D perhaps matching TRBD1 (6 bases). Germline loops: CDR1 SGHDT, CDR2 YYEEEE. V was cut by 3 bases and J by 0 bases, with 13 bases left in between. The CDR3 contains 15 residues. CDR3 sequence: CASSSRQDLSYEQYF. In DNA form, the CDR3 reads TGTGCCAGCAGCTCACGACAGGATCTCTCCTACGAGCAGTACTTC.

The CDR3 spells CASSSGQLVEQYF. CDR3 coding DNA: TGTGCCAGCAGCTCAGGACAGTTAGTCGAGCAGTACTTC. This chain joins TRBV11-2 and TRBJ2-7, with D possibly TRBD1 on 6 matching bases. V lost 4 bases and J 6 bases, leaving 13 bases between the germline ends. The CDR3 contains 13 residues. Germline CDR1 reads SGHAT; CDR2 reads FQNNGV.

The V and J genes are TRBV27 and TRBJ2-5; possible D gene TRBD2, 7 bases. The CDR3 has 14 residues. V was trimmed by 3 bases and J by 4 bases, leaving 12 bases between them. In germline, CDR1 is MNHEY, CDR2 SMNVEV (reference sequence). The CDR3 region is CASSFGGLVETQYF. The CDR3 DNA sequence: TGTGCCAGCAGTTTCGGGGGGCTAGTAGAGACCCAGTACTTC.

This clone has more than one count but fewer than ten. This rearrangement joins TRBV6-5 to TRBJ2-1; TRBD1 agrees at 9 bases. The CDR3 spans 15 residues. The germline V gene encodes CDR1 MNHEY and CDR2 SVGAGI. The junction had 5 bases not matched to a gene; V was cut back by 4 bases and J by 4 bases. CDR3 in amino acids: CASSSDRGGYNEQFF. DNA for the CDR3: TGTGCCAGCAGTTCGGACAGGGGCGGGTACAATGAGCAGTTCTTC.

In its sample, this clone ranks as medium-sized (0.01 to 0.1%). This chain connects TRBV15 to TRBJ1-6, with D possibly being TRBD1 (6 bases). Germline CDR1 reads LNHNV; CDR2 reads YYDKDF (reference sequence). V was pared by 0 bases and J by 7 bases, with 7 bases between. CDR3 length equals 14 residues. CDR3 sequence: CATSREGQNSPLHF. Here the CDR3 DNA reads TGTGCCACCAGCAGAGAGGGACAAAATTCACCCCTCCACTTT.

This clone was counted a few times. This chain connects TRBV11-3 to TRBJ2-5; the D gene could be TRBD1 or TRBD2 (5 bases each). The DNA end favors TRBJ2-7, so the J call may be wrong. This CDR3 is 13 amino acids long. Per the germline V gene, CDR1 is SGHNT and CDR2 is YENEEA. CDR3 sequence (DNA): TGTGCCAGCAGCCCGGGGCCTTCCTACGAGCAGTACTTC. Its translation: CASSPGPSYEQYF.

In DNA form, the CDR3 reads TGTGCCAGCAGGTTCGGAGGACAGGGGGCCTATGGCTACACCTTC. It specifies CASRFGGQGAYGYTF. The chain couples TRBV5-6 to TRBJ1-2, with TRBD1 matching over 11 bases. Germline V gives CDR1 SGHDT, CDR2 YYEEEE. The CDR3 sequence is 15 residues long. After removal of 5 bases from V and 4 bases from J, the junction contained 7 bases not matched to a gene.

This clone has just one count. V is TRBV10-3 and J is TRBJ2-3, with TRBD2 identical over 14 bases. The junction had 6 bases not matched to a gene; V was cut back by 10 bases and J by 6 bases. The CDR3 runs 14 residues. The germline V gene encodes CDR1 ENHRY and CDR2 SYGVKD. The CDR3 region is CATGTSGSGDTQYF. CDR3 coding DNA: TGTGCCACCGGGACTAGCGGGAGTGGCGATACGCAGTATTTT.

A note on this clone: The junction shows a germline mismatch at one end, possibly a read error. Other DNA sequences in this specimen translate into the identical CDR3. The chain couples TRBV6-5 to TRBJ2-7; D might be TRBD1 or TRBD2, each matching 6 bases. CDR3 length equals 15 residues. CDR1 MNHEY and CDR2 SVGAGI come from the germline V gene. The CDR3 DNA reads as TGCGCCAGCAGTGGCGGGGACAAGGGCGTCTACGAGCAGTACTTC. As protein: CASSGGDKGVYEQYF.

The V call is TRBV7-8, the J call TRBJ2-5; no firm D call. The better agreement between TRBJ2-7 and the DNA end casts doubt on the J call. This CDR3 has 15 amino acids. The V gene's germline CDR1 is SGHVS and CDR2 FQNEAQ. CDR3 DNA: TGTGCCAGCAGCTCTCGTCCTGGACCGCAGTACGAGCAGTACTTC. As protein: CASSSRPGPQYEQYF.

A single count supports this clone. The J gene is TRBJ2-1, the V gene TRBV4-1; 8 bases are a match to TRBD2. V trimming: 1 base; J trimming: 5 bases; junction bases outside the gene matches: 1. Germline lookup yields CDR1 MGHRA and CDR2 YSYEKL. The CDR3 sequence is 14 residues long. This CDR3 reads CASSQGLANNEQFF. The CDR3 DNA reads as TGCGCCAGCAGCCAAGGACTAGCGAACAATGAGCAGTTCTTC.

This clone was counted between two and nine times. The chain recombines TRBV10-1 with TRBJ2-5; D gene unclear. Gene TRBJ2-7 matches the end of the DNA better, so the J call may be wrong. Germline-derived CDR1 and CDR2 are WNHNN and SYGVQD (reference sequence). The CDR3 spans 13 residues. The CDR3 DNA reads TGCGCCAGCAGTCCTCTGATAGACGGCGAGCAGTACTTC. Protein product: CASSPLIDGEQYF.

The V call is TRBV28, the J call TRBJ2-3; D is possibly TRBD1 or TRBD2 (6 bases each). The CDR3 runs 13 residues. The germline CDR1 and CDR2 sequences are MDHEN and SYDVKM. V was cut by 1 base and J by 6 bases, with 8 bases left in between. CDR3 DNA: TGTGCCAGCAGTTTATCGGGGGCGGATACGCAGTATTTT. Translation gives CASSLSGADTQYF.

With regard to this clone: The junction departs from the called germline gene at one end, perhaps through a read error. This chain uses TRBV7-2 with TRBJ2-1; TRBD2 aligns across 11 bases. CDR3 length: 17 amino acids. The germline V gene encodes CDR1 SGHTA and CDR2 FQGNSA. The CDR3: CASSLAGGVGGIDEQFF. DNA for the CDR3: TGTGCCAGCAGTTTAGCGGGAGGGGTCGGTGGTATCGATGAGCAGTTCTTC.

This clone was counted a few times. The chain is built from TRBV7-2 and TRBJ1-6; D perhaps matches TRBD1 (5 bases). V was pared by 4 bases and J by 1 base, with 8 bases between. Germline V gives CDR1 SGHTA, CDR2 FQGNSA. This CDR3 contains 15 residues. CDR3 nucleotide sequence: TGTGCCAGCAGCTCAGGGATTTCCTATAATTCACCCCTCCACTTT. It specifies CASSSGISYNSPLHF.

The genes are TRBV11-3 and TRBJ2-1, with D perhaps matching TRBD2 (5 bases). CDR3 length: 15 residues. Germline V gene lookup returns CDR1 SGHNT and CDR2 YENEEA. The V end was cut by 5 bases, the J end by 3 bases, with 14 bases between. The DNA of the CDR3 is TGTGCCAGCAGCCGAGGGCCTGCCAGCTACAATGAGCAGTTCTTC. It codes for CASSRGPASYNEQFF.

This chain links TRBV27 with TRBJ2-5; the D gene is possibly TRBD2 (5 bases). Germline V CDR1 and CDR2: MNHEY, SMNVEV (reference sequence). There are 16 residues in the CDR3. Trimming stripped 5 bases from V and 5 bases from J, with 21 bases between. Here the CDR3 reads CASSKAGPTNGETQYF. Here the CDR3 DNA reads TGTGCCAGCAGTAAAGCAGGACCGACTAACGGGGAGACCCAGTACTTC.

The chain combines TRBV6-1 with TRBJ2-5; possible D gene TRBD2, 5 bases. Germline CDR1 and CDR2: MNHNS and SASEGT. CDR3 length equals 14 residues. Deletions cut 2 bases from V and 5 bases from J, with 12 bases between. In DNA form, the CDR3 reads TGTGCCAGCAGTGAAAGAGGGAAAGGGGAGACCCAGTACTTC. It encodes CASSERGKGETQYF.

The chain has TRBV30 and TRBJ1-6; D may be TRBD1 (5 bases). The CDR3 spans 12 residues. V was clipped by 7 bases and J by 9 bases, with 13 bases between them. Germline V CDR1 and CDR2: GTSNPN, SVGIG (reference sequence). For the CDR3, the DNA is TGTGCCTCTGGGACGTCGGGTTCACCCCTCCACTTT. It specifies CASGTSGSPLHF.

The genes are TRBV5-1 and TRBJ2-2; D might be TRBD2 (6 bases). V lost 5 bases and J lost 1, with 9 bases in between. This CDR3 contains 14 residues. Germline loops: CDR1 SGHRS, CDR2 YFSETQ. The CDR3 here is CASRSRGNTGELFF. CDR3 nucleotides: TGCGCCAGCAGGTCGCGGGGGAACACCGGGGAGCTGTTTTTT.